This passage covers 6 T cell receptor beta chains from one sample sequenced in a study of post-analysis software for immune sequencing data. General observations from the study: Relative to controls, patients had a handful of TRBV segments at higher frequency, with TRBV5-6, TRBV5-1 and TRBV20-1 among these.

Built from TCR beta cDNA, the libraries had unique molecular identifiers in them. TCRdb reanalysed the PCR reads using MiXCR and keeps one entry per CDR3 protein. Found here are around 200,000 distinct CDR3 sequences, 25% to 35% of them singletons; the top ten hold 3.4%. Which antigens these TCRs recognize remains unknown. What was sequenced was blood. The receptor set was obtained from a girl under 18 with multiple sclerosis.

This clonotype has a count of ten or more. V and J are TRBV5-1 and TRBJ2-1; 13 nucleotides line up with TRBD2. Germline lookup yields CDR1 SGHRS and CDR2 YFSETQ. The CDR3 sequence is 15 residues long. The V segment lost 6 bases and the J segment 5 bases; nucleotides outside the gene matches: 5. The CDR3 bases are TGCGCCAGCAAGTTGGGACTAGCGGGAAACAATGAGCAGTTCTTC. Its translation: CASKLGLAGNNEQFF. Combining the CDR3 with reference TRBV5-1 and TRBJ2-1 gives the whole variable domain KAGVTQTPRYLIKTRGQQVTLSCSPISGHRSVSWYQQTPGQGLQFLFEYFSETQRNKGNFPGRFSGRQFSNSRSEMNVSTLELGDSALYLCASKLGLAGNNEQFFGPGTRLTVL.

The table lists this clonotype with many counts. The rearrangement joins TRBV5-1 to TRBJ2-7, with D possibly being TRBD2 (5 bases). V dropped 3 bases and J dropped 8 bases, with 15 bases sitting between them. The V gene's germline CDR1 is SGHRS and CDR2 YFSETQ. This CDR3 is 13 amino acids long. In DNA, the CDR3 is TGCGCCAGCAGCTCCACACTAGTCCGAAAGCAGTACTTC. Translated, it gives CASSSTLVRKQYF.

This clonotype was found many times. The chain joins TRBV6-1 to TRBJ2-7, with TRBD1 as a possible D gene (6 bases). This CDR3 is 14 amino acids long. V was trimmed by 6 bases and J by 2 bases, leaving 14 bases between them. Germline V gene sequence: CDR1 MNHNS, CDR2 SASEGT. CDR3 in amino acids: CASRRGQVTYEQYF. The CDR3 region has the DNA TGTGCCAGCAGGAGGGGACAAGTAACCTACGAGCAGTACTTC.

This clonotype was recorded at least ten times. This rearrangement joins TRBV6-5 to TRBJ2-5, with 11 bases fitting TRBD2. The CDR3 length is 15 residues. Trimming at V came to 2 bases and at J to 5 bases, leaving 4 bases not matched to a gene. CDR1 and CDR2 (germline): MNHEY, SVGAGI. CDR3 residues: CASSYPSGGRETQYF. DNA of the CDR3: TGTGCCAGCAGTTACCCTAGCGGGGGGAGGGAGACCCAGTACTTC.

This clonotype appeared a single time. V gene TRBV28 combines with J gene TRBJ1-5; D gene unclear. This CDR3 is built from 16 residues. V lost 7 bases to trimming and J lost 5 bases, with 21 bases between them. CDR1 and CDR2 (germline): MDHEN, SYDVKM. The CDR3: CASKSASAEGHQPQHF. Here the CDR3 DNA reads TGTGCCAGCAAAAGCGCCTCAGCGGAGGGTCATCAGCCCCAGCATTTT.

The sample holds many counts of this clonotype. The chain has TRBV29-1 and TRBJ1-4; tentatively, D is TRBD1 (6 bases). Trimming removed 3 bases at V and 5 bases at J, with 10 bases between. This CDR3 has 13 residues. Germline-derived CDR1 and CDR2 are SQVTM and ANQGSEA. The CDR3 nucleotides are TGCAGCGTTGAGGGGGCGCGGAATGAAAAACTGTTTTTT. Translation: CSVEGARNEKLFF. Together with reference TRBV29-1 and TRBJ1-4, the CDR3 gives the full variable domain: SAVISQKPSRDICQRGTSLTIQCQVDSQVTMMFWYRQQPGQSLTLIATANQGSEATYESGFVIDKFPISRPNLTFSTLTVSNMSPEDSSIYLCSVEGARNEKLFFGSGTQLSVL.